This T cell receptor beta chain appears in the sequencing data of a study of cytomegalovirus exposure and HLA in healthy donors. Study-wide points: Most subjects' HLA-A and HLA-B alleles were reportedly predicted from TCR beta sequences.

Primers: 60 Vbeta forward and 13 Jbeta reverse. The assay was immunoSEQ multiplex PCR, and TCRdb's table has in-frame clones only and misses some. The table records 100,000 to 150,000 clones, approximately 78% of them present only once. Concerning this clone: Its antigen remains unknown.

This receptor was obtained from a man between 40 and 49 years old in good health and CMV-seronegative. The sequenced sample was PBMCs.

CDR3 DNA: TGTGCCAGCAGCCTTCGGGAGAGCTCCTACGAGCAGTACTTC. Amino acids: CASSLRESSYEQYF. The chain joins TRBV7-8 to TRBJ2-7, with a weak D call TRBD2 (6 bases). The germline gives CDR1 SGHVS, CDR2 FQNEAQ. V was cut by 5 bases and J by 0 bases, with 11 bases left in between. CDR3 size: 14 residues.